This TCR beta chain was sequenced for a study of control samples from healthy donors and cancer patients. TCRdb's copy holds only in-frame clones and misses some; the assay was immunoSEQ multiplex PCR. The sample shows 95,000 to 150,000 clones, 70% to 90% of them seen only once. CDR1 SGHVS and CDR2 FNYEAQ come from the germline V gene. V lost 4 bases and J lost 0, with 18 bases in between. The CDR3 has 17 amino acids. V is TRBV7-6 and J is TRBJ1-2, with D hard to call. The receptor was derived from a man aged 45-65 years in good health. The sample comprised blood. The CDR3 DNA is TGTGCCAGCAGCTCAGGACCGGGAACGTCAGCTAACTATGGCTACACCTTC. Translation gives CASSSGPGTSANYGYTF.